Below, 24 T cell receptor beta chains from the same sample are listed, as sequenced in a study of T cell responses to AZD1222 COVID-19 vaccine. Produced via immunoSEQ multiplex PCR; TCRdb's table is partial and in-frame only. Of some 140,000 clones in the sample, around 84% were seen once. The input for sequencing was peripheral blood, taken on day 0 of AZD1222 vaccination. The receptors derive from an adult in good health.

This clone showed up just once. CDR3: CPRRRREVGQPQHF. The DNA for the CDR3 is TGCCCCCGCCGTCGACGGGAGGTAGGGCAGCCCCAGCATTTT. The chain joins TRBV10-2 to TRBJ1-5; no definite D call. Per germline, CDR1 WSHSY and CDR2 SAAADI. The CDR3 is 14 residues long.

V is TRBV5-4 and J is TRBJ1-1, with D unresolved. CDR1 and CDR2 (germline): SGHNT, YYREEE (reference sequence). Deletions cut 1 base from V and 5 bases from J, with 12 bases between. The CDR3 sequence is 14 residues long. CDR3 amino acids: CASSLSQRGTEAFF. In DNA form, the CDR3 reads TGTGCCAGCAGCTTGAGTCAGAGAGGGACTGAAGCTTTCTTT.

V usage is TRBV28 and J usage is TRBJ1-5; a possible D gene is TRBD1 (6 bases). This CDR3 has 16 residues. The germline gives CDR1 MDHEN, CDR2 SYDVKM. With 2 bases removed from V and 11 bases from J, the gap between germline ends came to 22 bases. The CDR3 loop reads CASSLPGHHPGESQHF. As DNA, the CDR3 is TGTGCCAGCAGTTTACCGGGACACCATCCCGGTGAATCCCAGCATTTT.

The chain carries TRBV24-1 and TRBJ2-2, with D unresolved. Germline-derived CDR1 and CDR2 are KGHDR and SFDVKD. V dropped 4 bases and J dropped 1 base, with 9 bases sitting between them. The CDR3 runs 15 residues. The CDR3 bases are TGTGCCACCAGTGACACCGTGAGGAACACCGGGGAGCTGTTTTTT. This translates into CATSDTVRNTGELFF.

This chain uses TRBV28 with TRBJ2-6; D gene ambiguous. Germline CDR1 is MDHEN and CDR2 is SYDVKM. Trimming removed 4 bases at V and 0 bases at J, with 10 bases between. This CDR3 comprises 16 residues. CDR3 DNA: TGTGCCAGCAGTTCCTGGCGTTTCTCTGGGGCCAACGTCCTGACTTTC. Translated: CASSSWRFSGANVLTF.

V and J are TRBV10-1 and TRBJ1-1; D is unresolved. Germline V gene data show CDR1 as WNHNN and CDR2 as SYGVQD (reference sequence). CDR3 length: 13 residues. The ends were cut back, 3 bases at V and 5 bases at J, with 10 bases in the middle. Here the CDR3 DNA reads TGCGCCAGCAGTGAAGGGTTAAGGACTGAAGCTTTCTTT. Translation: CASSEGLRTEAFF.

In this sample, this clone turned up once. The chain combines TRBV7-9 with TRBJ1-5; 7 bases fit TRBD1. V dropped 3 bases and J dropped 1; count of bases not matched to a gene: 12. The CDR3 has 18 amino acids. The V gene's germline CDR1 is SEHNR and CDR2 FQNEAQ (reference sequence). The DNA of the CDR3 is TGTGCCAGCAGCTTCGGGACAGAGAACCTGGACAGCAATCAGCCCCAGCATTTT. This translates into CASSFGTENLDSNQPQHF.

CDR3 DNA: TGTGCCAGCAGCTTAGAATTTGGCTTGTCTAACACTGAAGCTTTCTTT. Translating gives CASSLEFGLSNTEAFF. V is TRBV7-9 and J is TRBJ1-1; D remains ambiguous. Trimming removed 1 base at V and 2 bases at J, with 14 bases between. The CDR3 contains 16 residues. Germline V gene data show CDR1 as SEHNR and CDR2 as FQNEAQ (reference sequence).

This chain uses TRBV19 with TRBJ1-2; 7 bases agree with TRBD1. Germline CDR1 LNHDA, CDR2 SQIVND (reference sequence). This CDR3 has 16 residues. The V and J ends lost 0 bases and 4 bases, in that order; junction bases with no gene match: 8. The CDR3 nucleotides are TGTGCCAGTAGTATAGACCCACAGGGGAAGGGCTATGGCTACACCTTC. Translating it yields CASSIDPQGKGYGYTF.

The CDR3 bases are TGTGCCAGCAGTGAAGGGCAGGCAAGCAATCAGCCCCAGCATTTT. This encodes CASSEGQASNQPQHF. V usage is TRBV2 and J usage is TRBJ1-5; no clear D gene. The CDR3 is 15 amino acids. The germline V gene has CDR1 SNHLY and CDR2 FYNNEI. V was pared by 1 base and J by 1 base, with 8 bases between.

The rearrangement uses TRBV20-1 and TRBJ2-5; D not certain. This CDR3 has 11 amino acids. CDR1 and CDR2 from the germline V gene are DFQATT and SNEGSKA (reference sequence). Trimming pared 2 bases from V and 2 bases from J, leaving 3 bases between. The chain's CDR3 is CSARLQETQYF. The CDR3 bases are TGCAGTGCTAGACTGCAAGAGACCCAGTACTTC.

The chain combines TRBV19 with TRBJ1-6; maybe TRBD1 (5 bases). Germline CDR1 LNHDA, CDR2 SQIVND (reference sequence). The CDR3 length is 13 residues. V lost 9 bases and J 7 bases, leaving 13 bases between the germline ends. CDR3 in DNA: TGTGCCAGCCAAGGGGAGAAAAATTCACCCCTCCACTTT. Translation: CASQGEKNSPLHF.

This clone was counted once. The rearrangement links TRBV28 to TRBJ1-5, with TRBD1 identical over 7 bases. Germline V gene sequence: CDR1 MDHEN, CDR2 SYDVKM. The CDR3 has 15 amino acids. The J segment lost 2 bases and the V segment lost 6 bases, leaving 7 bases of the junction unmatched. The CDR3 bases are TGTGCCAGCAGCCCGACAGGGTTCGGCAATCAGCCCCAGCATTTT. Protein sequence: CASSPTGFGNQPQHF.

This clone was seen a single time. The V and J genes are TRBV29-1 and TRBJ1-1; the D is unclear. Trimming left V 3 bases short and J 0 bases short, with 8 bases between. Germline V CDR1 and CDR2: SQVTM, ANQGSEA. The CDR3 has 13 amino acids. The CDR3 here is CSVDHRLNTEAFF. The CDR3 nucleotides are TGCAGCGTTGATCACAGATTGAACACTGAAGCTTTCTTT. The full variable domain, in which reference TRBV29-1 and TRBJ1-1 provide the parts outside the CDR3, is SAVISQKPSRDICQRGTSLTIQCQVDSQVTMMFWYRQQPGQSLTLIATANQGSEATYESGFVIDKFPISRPNLTFSTLTVSNMSPEDSSIYLCSVDHRLNTEAFFGQGTRLTVV.

The chain has TRBV29-1 and TRBJ2-2, with a weak D call TRBD2 (5 bases). V dropped 7 bases and J dropped 5 bases, with 14 bases sitting between them. The CDR3 consists of 13 residues. Germline lookup yields CDR1 SQVTM and CDR2 ANQGSEA. CDR3: CSAYEGGTGELFF. The CDR3 nucleotides are TGCAGCGCCTATGAAGGAGGAACCGGGGAGCTGTTTTTT.

The chain combines TRBV6-5 with TRBJ1-2; D perhaps matches TRBD1 (5 bases). Trimming left V 6 bases short and J 1 base short, with 9 bases between. Germline CDR1 is MNHEY and CDR2 is SVGAGI. The length of the CDR3 is 13 residues. CDR3 sequence (DNA): TGTGCCAGCAGGGGGACCGATAACTATGGCTACACCTTC. Translated, it gives CASRGTDNYGYTF.

The rearrangement uses TRBV30 and TRBJ2-3; a weak D match, TRBD1 (6 bases). V was clipped by 0 bases and J by 3 bases, with 10 bases between them. The CDR3 is 14 residues long. From germline, CDR1 is GTSNPN and CDR2 SVGIG (reference sequence). For the CDR3, the DNA is TGTGCCTGGAGTGTTGCAAGGGGGACAGATACGCAGTATTTT. It yields the protein CAWSVARGTDTQYF.

The V call is TRBV6-5, the J call TRBJ1-5; 11 bases agree with TRBD1. This CDR3 is 15 amino acids long. V shed 7 bases and J 7 bases; nucleotides not matched to a gene: 9. Germline values: CDR1 MNHEY, CDR2 SVGAGI. This chain's CDR3 is CASIGPGQGDQPQHF. CDR3 coding DNA: TGTGCCAGCATCGGACCGGGACAGGGGGACCAGCCCCAGCATTTT.

This clone was recorded a few times. The V call is TRBV28, the J call TRBJ2-1; TRBD2 is a possible D gene (6 bases). Trimming took off 5 bases at V and 7 bases at J, with 21 bases between the two ends. Per the germline V gene, CDR1 is MDHEN and CDR2 is SYDVKM. This CDR3 is built from 16 residues. Here the CDR3 reads CASSPPAVGGMNEQFF. The CDR3, as DNA: TGTGCCAGCAGTCCCCCCGCCGTGGGGGGTATGAATGAGCAGTTCTTC.

Here the CDR3 DNA reads TGTGCCAGCAGCCAAGATCTAATGATCCGGGACAGGGTATGGGAAAAACTGTTTTTT. The encoded protein is CASSQDLMIRDRVWEKLFF. The J gene is TRBJ1-4, the V gene TRBV4-2; 9 nucleotides align to TRBD1. V lost 0 bases, J lost 8 bases, and 16 bases stayed unmatched. The CDR3 consists of 19 residues. Germline V CDR1 and CDR2: LGHNA, YNFKEQ.

The V and J genes are TRBV27 and TRBJ1-2; D ambiguous. With 6 bases removed from V and 1 base from J, the gap between germline ends came to 9 bases. The CDR3 has 13 residues. Germline V gives CDR1 MNHEY, CDR2 SMNVEV (reference sequence). The CDR3 protein is CASRLGSNYGYTF. The CDR3, as DNA: TGTGCCAGCAGGCTCGGAAGTAACTATGGCTACACCTTC.

The chain uses TRBV29-1 and TRBJ2-1, with D uncertain. The CDR3 is 14 residues long. Per the germline V gene, CDR1 is SQVTM and CDR2 is ANQGSEA. The germline V and J ends were trimmed by 2 bases and 9 bases, with 17 bases remaining between them. This chain's CDR3 is CSVEKGPRKGEQFF. The CDR3 DNA reads TGCAGCGTTGAAAAGGGCCCCCGTAAAGGTGAGCAGTTCTTC.

This rearrangement joins TRBV5-1 to TRBJ1-2; the D gene is possibly TRBD1 (6 bases). The V and J ends lost 2 bases and 8 bases respectively, with 13 bases between them. The CDR3 spans 13 residues. Germline V gene lookup returns CDR1 SGHRS and CDR2 YFSETQ. The CDR3 DNA reads TGCGCCAGCAGCTTTGGGGGCGGTGAGGGCTACACCTTC. Protein sequence: CASSFGGGEGYTF.

This clone was seen only once. As DNA, the CDR3 is TGTGCCAGCAGCGTAGTAGGGGGCGGCTCTGGAAACACCATATATTTT. Translating gives CASSVVGGGSGNTIYF. J is TRBJ1-3 and V is TRBV9; 7 nucleotides agree with TRBD1. V lost 0 bases to trimming and J lost 0 bases; unmatched junction nucleotides: 3. The CDR3 runs 16 residues. CDR1 and CDR2 from the germline V gene are SGDLS and YYNGEE.